What follows are 7 T cell receptor beta chains derived from one specimen sequenced in a study of PD-1 blockade in classical Hodgkin lymphoma (dated by TCRdb to the early 2020s). Library method: the immunoSEQ multiplex PCR assay. Entries here come from immuneACCESS through TCRdb and include only in-frame sequences with V and J called. Some clones fail to appear in such tables; in the studies checked, an unresolved V gene covers under half of the shortfall, and the cause of the remainder is unknown. The table for this sample lists roughly 11,000 clones; less than 90% of them were counted only once. Clones ranked in the top ten supply approximately 38% of the sample. The sample's time point label is to be understood as: cycle 1 day 1 (C1D1), immediately before nivolumab initiation. All trial patients had relapsed after autologous stem cell transplantation, with cohorts A, B and C differing in prior brentuximab vedotin exposure. Using a Miltenyi CD8+ T cell isolation kit, CD8+ T cells were purified from thawed PBMCs through magnetic negative selection.

The sequenced sample was CD8+ T cells from blood, obtained at baseline. These receptors were obtained from a human donor with classical Hodgkin lymphoma.

The gene calls are TRBV27 and TRBJ2-7; either TRBD1 or TRBD2 may supply D (6 bases each). Germline V CDR1 and CDR2: MNHEY, SMNVEV (reference sequence). The CDR3 has 14 residues. Trimming left V 2 bases short and J 1 base short, with 9 bases between. The CDR3 DNA reads as TGTGCCAGCAGTTTAAGGGGGGCGTCCTACGAGCAGTACTTC. Protein: CASSLRGASYEQYF.

The chain combines TRBV4-1 with TRBJ2-1, with 12 bases matching TRBD2. This CDR3 contains 16 residues. Trimming removed 6 bases from V and 3 bases from J; junction bases left unmatched: 6. CDR1 is MGHRA and CDR2 is YSYEKL in the germline V gene. CDR3 bases: TGCGCCAGCAGTCGACTAGCGGGAGTCATCTACAATGAGCAGTTCTTC. It is translated as CASSRLAGVIYNEQFF.

This clone has a single count. The gene calls are TRBV7-9 and TRBJ2-3; D is ambiguous. Germline V gene sequence: CDR1 SEHNR, CDR2 FQNEAQ (reference sequence). V was trimmed by 4 bases and J by 2 bases, leaving 4 bases between them. The CDR3 totals 12 residues. The DNA of the CDR3 is TGTGCCAGCAGCTACCCCACAGATACGCAGTATTTT. This encodes CASSYPTDTQYF.

J is TRBJ2-1 and V is TRBV28; TRBD2 agrees at 12 bases. V was pared by 4 bases and J by 7 bases, with 14 bases of the junction left unmatched. Germline V CDR1 and CDR2: MDHEN, SYDVKM. The length of the CDR3 is 18 residues. CDR3 in DNA: TGTGCCAGCAGTTCCTCCCTCGGGACTAGCGGGTTTTGGAATGAGCAGTTCTTC. Translation gives CASSSSLGTSGFWNEQFF.

CDR3 in DNA: TGTGCTAGTGGCCTGGGCCAGGGGGCGAACTACGAGCAGTACTTC. Its protein is CASGLGQGANYEQYF. V and J are TRBV12-5 and TRBJ2-7; TRBD1 matches at 8 bases. V lost 6 bases and J lost 3; bases outside the gene matches: 10. The CDR3 has 15 amino acids. The germline V gene has CDR1 LGHNT and CDR2 FRNRAP.

This clone was recorded once. The CDR3 nucleotides are TGTGCCAGCAGCTCATTAGCGGGAGTATTGAATGAGCAGTTCTTC. Amino acids: CASSSLAGVLNEQFF. This chain uses TRBV5-8 with TRBJ2-1, with TRBD2 identical over 9 bases. V gave up 3 bases and J gave up 7 bases; unmatched junction bases: 8. This CDR3 has 15 amino acids. Germline V gene data show CDR1 as SGHTS and CDR2 as YDEGEE.

The chain uses TRBV11-2 and TRBJ2-1; D is ambiguous. The V gene's germline CDR1 is SGHAT and CDR2 FQNNGV. The CDR3 length is 13 residues. CDR3 DNA sequence: TGTGTCAGTCGTCCTCTCTCCTACAATGAGCAGTTCTTC. It encodes CVSRPLSYNEQFF.